This TCR beta chain was retrieved from a study of OX40 agonist ivuxolimab in advanced cancers. About the study: The patients got ivuxolimab, which is an agonistic anti-OX40 (CD134) antibody.

The CDR3 spans 16 residues. Germline-derived CDR1 and CDR2 are SGHTA and FQGNSA. The junction had 10 bases not matched to a gene; V was cut back by 0 bases and J by 6 bases. Measured with immunoSEQ multiplex PCR; TCRdb has only the in-frame clones, and not every one. This table has 20,000 to 25,000 clones, over 80% appearing once. The chain combines TRBV7-2 with TRBJ2-5; 7 bases align to TRBD2. The source was CD4+ or CD8+ T cells sorted from blood, collected in a trial of the OX40 agonist ivuxolimab. The TCR was taken from an adult with an advanced solid tumor such as melanoma, head and neck, liver or kidney cancer. The DNA of the CDR3 is TGTGCCAGCAGCTTAGCGCCGCGGGAGTTGGGAAAGACCCAGTACTTC. The encoded protein is CASSLAPRELGKTQYF.